This TCR beta chain comes out of a study of cytomegalovirus exposure and HLA in healthy donors. Study-level information: When 350 to 400 donors were genotyped, about 86% of them were found to fall in the Caucasian-associated ancestry cluster.

This CDR3 is 16 amino acids long. CDR1 and CDR2 from the germline V gene are SGHRS and YFSETQ. V lost 4 bases and J lost 2; bases outside the gene matches: 7. It was with 60 Vbeta and 13 Jbeta primers that the PCR ran. TCRdb keeps only in-frame clones here, not all; method: immunoSEQ multiplex PCR. This sample has over 90,000 clones, with 65% to 75% found just once. General study results and limits: What TCR beta sequences reportedly achieved was accurate prediction of HLA-A and HLA-B alleles in most subjects.

On this clone itself: Its target is not known.

The TCR sequence derives from a woman in her sixties or seventies in good health and CMV-seropositive. Sequencing was carried out using PBMCs. The rearrangement uses TRBV5-1 and TRBJ1-3, with TRBD1 identical over 9 bases. The CDR3 bases are TGCGCCAGCAGCCAAAAGGGACAGGGCGCTGGAAACACCATATATTTT. It encodes CASSQKGQGAGNTIYF.